Following are 21 T cell receptor beta chains from one sample sequenced in a study of blood T cell repertoires in COVID-19. Here immunoSEQ multiplex PCR was the method, and the copy in TCRdb shows in-frame clones only, minus some. The table records about 160,000 clones, around nine tenths of them present only once. Material: PBMCs or T cells enriched from blood (not recorded which). The receptors derive from a woman between 45 and 60 years old who had recovered from COVID-19.

The rearrangement joins TRBV23-1 to TRBJ2-3; 8 bases line up with TRBD1. TRBV23-1 is reported as an ORF; its role is uncertain. Unmatched junction bases numbered 17, after V lost 2 bases and J lost 1 base. The CDR3 spans 20 residues. The CDR3, as DNA: TGCGCCAGCAGTCAAATCTCGGCTGGGCAGGGGGCCGGGGGCACAGATACGCAGTATTTT. Its protein product is CASSQISAGQGAGGTDTQYF.

The CDR3 loop reads CSVEDQAYYEQYF. CDR3 DNA: TGCAGCGTTGAAGATCAGGCGTACTACGAGCAGTACTTC. V gene TRBV29-1 combines with J gene TRBJ2-7; no reliable D call. The CDR3 spans 13 residues. The germline gives CDR1 SQVTM, CDR2 ANQGSEA. V was cut by 0 bases and J by 3 bases, with 9 bases left in between.

The J gene is TRBJ1-6, the V gene TRBV19, with 7 bases lining up with TRBD1. Germline V gene sequence: CDR1 LNHDA, CDR2 SQIVND (reference sequence). J lost 9 bases, V lost 3 bases, and 8 bases had no gene match. CDR3 size: 15 residues. The CDR3 bases are TGTGCCAGTAGTATGAGGTCAGGGGGTATTTCACCCCTCCACTTT. Its protein product is CASSMRSGGISPLHF.

This chain links TRBV4-2 with TRBJ1-4, with 7 nucleotides matching TRBD1. This CDR3 is built from 18 residues. Germline CDR1 LGHNA, CDR2 YNFKEQ. V trimming: 4 bases; J trimming: 3 bases; junction bases outside the gene matches: 14. The CDR3 is CASSPDVTGSGANEKLFF. CDR3 nucleotide sequence: TGTGCCAGCAGCCCCGACGTGACAGGGTCGGGGGCTAATGAAAAACTGTTTTTT.

V usage is TRBV6-1 and J usage is TRBJ2-2; TRBD2 is a possible D gene (6 bases). Germline lookup yields CDR1 MNHNS and CDR2 SASEGT. The CDR3 sequence is 16 residues long. V lost 0 bases to trimming and J lost 5 bases, with 13 bases between them. The CDR3 DNA is TGTGCCAGCAGTGAAGCGTTTACTAGCCTGACCGGGGAGCTGTTTTTT. Translating gives CASSEAFTSLTGELFF.

The chain links TRBV24-1 to TRBJ2-5, with 7 nucleotides matching TRBD1. V lost 4 bases and J lost 4; bases outside the gene matches: 8. This CDR3 contains 15 residues. Germline-derived CDR1 and CDR2 are KGHDR and SFDVKD. The CDR3 DNA sequence: TGTGCCACCAGTGAACCGACAGGGTCTGGAGAGACCCAGTACTTC. This encodes CATSEPTGSGETQYF.

The chain carries TRBV10-2 and TRBJ2-3, with a weak D call TRBD1 (5 bases). In germline, CDR1 is WSHSY, CDR2 SAAADI. Trimming took off 0 bases at V and 4 bases at J, with 17 bases between the two ends. This CDR3 has 17 residues. CDR3: CASSESISSGWADTQYF. The CDR3 coding sequence is TGCGCCAGCAGTGAGTCGATTTCCTCAGGGTGGGCAGATACGCAGTATTTT.

The table lists this clone with a count of one. The chain joins TRBV11-1 to TRBJ2-1; D is uncertain. The CDR3 totals 12 residues. The germline V and J ends were trimmed by 5 bases and 11 bases, with 13 bases remaining between them. Germline V CDR1 and CDR2: SGHAT, FQDESV (reference sequence). The CDR3 DNA reads as TGTGCCAGCAGCCCAGATACCTCGAAGCAGTTCTTC. Its translation is CASSPDTSKQFF. The complete variable domain, with remaining parts taken from reference TRBV11-1 and TRBJ2-1, reads EAEVAQSPRYKITEKSQAVAFWCDPISGHATLYWYRQILGQGPELLVQFQDESVVDDSQLPKDRFSAERLKGVDSTLKIQPAELGDSAMYLCASSPDTSKQFFGPGTRLTVL.

The chain carries TRBV27 and TRBJ1-1; tentatively, D is TRBD1 (5 bases). This CDR3 spans 14 amino acids. The V and J ends lost 6 bases and 4 bases respectively, with 15 bases between them. Germline CDR1 MNHEY, CDR2 SMNVEV (reference sequence). This CDR3 is CASSSYGQGTEAFF. Written as DNA, the CDR3 is TGTGCCAGCAGCTCGTACGGGCAGGGCACTGAAGCTTTCTTT.

This chain connects TRBV19 to TRBJ1-2, with TRBD1 identical over 12 bases. V lost 4 bases, J lost 9 bases, and 6 bases stayed unmatched. The CDR3 loop spans 14 amino acids. CDR1 and CDR2 from the germline V gene are LNHDA and SQIVND (reference sequence). The CDR3 spells CASSTSGQGASYTF. For the CDR3, the DNA is TGTGCCAGTAGTACTTCGGGACAGGGGGCGAGCTACACCTTC.

The chain is built from TRBV6-5 and TRBJ2-4, with 9 bases identical to TRBD1. The CDR3 length is 15 residues. After removal of 7 bases from V and 6 bases from J, the junction contained 10 bases not matched to a gene. Germline V CDR1 and CDR2: MNHEY, SVGAGI. CDR3 sequence reads: CASKYMGTGPNIQYF. The DNA of the CDR3 is TGTGCCAGCAAATATATGGGGACAGGGCCAAACATTCAGTACTTC.

The V gene is TRBV3-1 (or the pseudogene TRBV3-2), the J gene TRBJ2-5, with D unresolved. CDR1 and CDR2 (germline): LGHDT, YNNKEL (reference sequence). Trimming pared 4 bases from V and 5 bases from J, leaving 14 bases between. The CDR3 totals 14 residues. The CDR3 sequence is CASSPLNRAETQYF. Here the CDR3 DNA reads TGTGCCAGCAGCCCCCTCAATCGCGCGGAGACCCAGTACTTC.

This clone was seen only a few times. The chain combines TRBV7-2 with TRBJ2-1, with 8 bases lining up with TRBD2. In germline, CDR1 is SGHTA, CDR2 FQGNSA. The V segment lost 1 base and the J segment 9 bases; nucleotides outside the gene matches: 8. This CDR3 is 15 amino acids long. DNA for the CDR3: TGTGCCAGCAGCTTAGTGACTAGCGAGGGCGGTGAGCAGTTCTTC. As protein: CASSLVTSEGGEQFF.

Here the CDR3 DNA reads TGTGCCAGCAGGAACGCACTCGGGGAAGGAGGAAAACTGTTTTTT. This codes for CASRNALGEGGKLFF. The V and J genes are TRBV6-5 and TRBJ1-4; D is unresolved. The CDR3 has 15 residues. V gave up 6 bases and J gave up 10 bases, with 21 bases separating them. Germline V CDR1 and CDR2: MNHEY, SVGAGI.

The chain recombines TRBV28 with TRBJ2-3, with 8 positions matching TRBD2. The CDR3 runs to 15 residues. The trim removed 7 bases at V and 5 bases at J, leaving 11 bases unmatched. Germline V gene data show CDR1 as MDHEN and CDR2 as SYDVKM. CDR3 nucleotide sequence: TGTGCCAGCACCTTCGCGGGGGGCGGGCTAGATACGCAGTATTTT. This sequence encodes CASTFAGGGLDTQYF.

J is TRBJ2-7 and V is TRBV27; TRBD1 aligns across 10 bases. The CDR3 covers 14 residues. The J segment lost 7 bases and the V segment lost 4 bases, leaving 7 bases of the junction unmatched. Germline V gene sequence: CDR1 MNHEY, CDR2 SMNVEV (reference sequence). The CDR3 DNA follows: TGTGCCAGCAGTTCTACCGGGACAGGGGTTGAGCAGTACTTC. This codes for CASSSTGTGVEQYF.

CDR3 DNA sequence: TGTGCCAGCAGCTCCGCCGGGTTGGATACGCAGTATTTT. Amino acid sequence: CASSSAGLDTQYF. This chain joins TRBV7-9 and TRBJ2-3; D is unresolved. The CDR3 is made up of 13 amino acids. The V gene lost 4 bases and the J gene lost 6 bases, with 11 bases spanning the gap. Germline V CDR1 and CDR2: SEHNR, FQNEAQ (reference sequence).

The chain has TRBV28 and TRBJ2-2, with 7 bases fitting TRBD1. Per the germline V gene, CDR1 is MDHEN and CDR2 is SYDVKM. The CDR3 loop spans 15 amino acids. J was trimmed by 3 bases and V by 6 bases; bases with no gene match: 7. The CDR3 spells CASRFGDRYTGELFF. For the CDR3, the DNA is TGTGCCAGCAGATTTGGGGACAGATACACCGGGGAGCTGTTTTTT.

V is TRBV9 and J is TRBJ1-1, with a tentative D call TRBD1 (6 bases). The germline V gene encodes CDR1 SGDLS and CDR2 YYNGEE. V was cut by 4 bases and J by 4 bases, with 17 bases left in between. The CDR3 contains 15 residues. CDR3 in DNA: TGTGCCAGCAGCCCCTTTTTCCGGGGGGCCACTGAAGCTTTCTTT. This sequence encodes CASSPFFRGATEAFF.

The chain is built from TRBV7-2 and TRBJ2-1; 11 bases agree with TRBD2. This CDR3 has 16 amino acids. Germline V gene lookup returns CDR1 SGHTA and CDR2 FQGNSA. V lost 5 bases, J lost 7 bases, and 10 bases stayed unmatched. The CDR3: CASSPTSGGRRNEQFF. Written as DNA, the CDR3 is TGTGCCAGCAGCCCCACTAGCGGGGGAAGAAGAAATGAGCAGTTCTTC. The full variable domain, completed using reference TRBV7-2 and TRBJ2-1, is GAGVSQSPSNKVTEKGKDVELRCDPISGHTALYWYRQSLGQGLEFLIYFQGNSAPDKSGLPSDRFSAERTGGSVSTLTIQRTQQEDSAVYLCASSPTSGGRRNEQFFGPGTRLTVL.

In DNA form, the CDR3 reads TGTGCCAGCAGCCCCCGAAATGTAGATGAGCAGTTCTTC. It specifies CASSPRNVDEQFF. The J gene is TRBJ2-1, the V gene TRBV3-1 (or the pseudogene TRBV3-2); D gene unclear. Germline CDR1 is LGHDT and CDR2 is YNNKEL (reference sequence). The CDR3 loop spans 13 amino acids. Between the trimmed V and J ends, which lost 4 bases and 8 bases, there was a span of 12 bases.